The clone carrying this T cell receptor (beta chain) came up many times. What it binds is not known. The sample is drawn from a study of T cells in Graves' hyperthyroidism and ophthalmopathy. Findings of the study overall: Most expanded thyroid clonotypes above 0.001 also appeared in blood.

Researchers took RNA transcripts and amplified the TCR beta CDR3 regions from them. HTBI primers were used for first-round RT-PCR of the TCR CDR3. TCRdb re-derived calls from the multiplex PCR reads in MiXCR, one entry per CDR3 protein. The sample has roughly 640,000 distinct CDR3 sequences, 16% seen once. Germline V gene sequence: CDR1 SGHTA, CDR2 FQGNSA. CDR3 length: 18 amino acids. V was clipped by 5 bases and J by 4 bases; unmatched bases: 12. This sequence was found in a woman aged 40 to 55 with Graves' ophthalmopathy. The chain has TRBV7-2 and TRBJ2-1; 12 bases are a match to TRBD2. Sequences were obtained from blood. The DNA for the CDR3 is TGTGCCAGCAGCCCCGACGTCCTAGCGGGGGGGCCGTACAATGAGCAGTTCTTC. Its translation is CASSPDVLAGGPYNEQFF.